The following is a T cell receptor (beta chain) sequence with its context. The antigen is unknown. The junction departs from germline at one end; a sequencing error may be responsible. This CDR3 has 14 amino acids. The germline V gene has CDR1 LGHNA and CDR2 YSLEER. The second PCR ran roughly 6 to 11 cycles with a sample-barcoded 5' primer and J-beta primers. TCRdb ran MiXCR on the 5' RACE reads and lists one entry per CDR3 protein. Of approximately 800,000 distinct CDR3 sequences in the sample, 62% were seen once. The data were taken from a study of blood T cells in healthy people across ages. For the study at large: Template switching captured about one barcoded beta molecule per two T cells.

Findings and limits, study-wide: Greater diversity and more naive CD4+ cells were seen in long-lived donors than in aged donors.

Sequencing input: blood. The chain links TRBV4-3 to TRBJ2-5; 7 bases match TRBD2. The sequence was obtained from a man aged 30 to 45 in good health. The CDR3 DNA is TGCGCCAGCAGCTCTCTTAAGGCGGGGGAGACCCGGTACTTC. Translated, it gives CASSSLKAGETRYF.